Here is one T cell receptor beta chain with its context. The antigen is not known. The sample holds other DNA sequences that translate to the same CDR3. CDR1 SGHTA and CDR2 FQGNSA come from the germline V gene. The length of the CDR3 is 15 residues. V trimming: 4 bases; J trimming: 6 bases; junction bases outside the gene matches: 4. The sample originates from a study of shared clonotypes between healthy human individuals. Study-level background: A few men and two women, aged 18 to 49, were donors. There were three CD4 naive, three CD4 memory, two CD8 naive and one CD8 memory plates per donor.

The assay was immunoSEQ multiplex PCR, and TCRdb's table has in-frame clones only and misses some. The sample yields 1.4 million to 1.5 million clones, around 95% seen once. Points from the study as a whole: Genetic and exposure-history diversity was limited by the few donors. Clonotype sharing among the donors was expected to vary with sequencing depth.

This chain joins TRBV7-2 and TRBJ2-2, with 11 bases that match TRBD1. The origin of this receptor is a man aged 30 to 45 in good health. Sequencing input: naive CD4+ T cells sorted from blood. The subset was: CD45RA+ positively selected. CDR3 sequence (DNA): TGTGCCAGCAGCTCCGGACAGGGGGCCGCCGGGGAGCTGTTTTTT. Translation: CASSSGQGAAGELFF.